This T cell receptor beta chain was sequenced during a study of control samples from healthy donors and cancer patients. Assay used: immunoSEQ multiplex PCR; TCRdb lists only in-frame clones, some missing. The table lists about 150,000 clones, about 91% of them singletons. CDR3 length: 14 residues. Trimming removed 5 bases at V and 0 bases at J, with 5 bases between. The germline gives CDR1 SEHNR, CDR2 FQNEAQ (reference sequence). Source material: blood. The chain combines TRBV7-9 with TRBJ1-6; the D is unclear. The receptor comes from a man aged 18 to 30 in good health. CDR3 DNA: TGTGCCAGCAGCCCGGGCTCCTATAATTCACCCCTCCACTTT. This codes for CASSPGSYNSPLHF.